These T cell receptor beta chains were read from a single sample in a study of blood T cell repertoires in COVID-19. Method: immunoSEQ multiplex PCR; TCRdb's copy keeps in-frame clones and lacks some. The profile shows roughly 230,000 clones, 65% to 85% of them singletons. Sequencing was done on a sample of PBMCs or T cells enriched from blood (not recorded which). Receptors were obtained from a woman aged 60-75 years who had recovered from COVID-19. Each CDR3 is given with its conserved first and last residue. D genes are given only for firm matches. Only part of the rows carry a size: once, few, many, or a class if the clone is expanded.

d_call: .
v_call: TRBV10-3
j_call: TRBJ1-2
clone_size: few
cdr3_nt: TGTGCCATCAGTGAGTCAAACCGGGAGGGCTACACCTTC
cdr3_aa: CAISESNREGYTF

d_call: TRBD1
v_call: TRBV19
j_call: TRBJ1-3
clone_size: .
cdr3_nt: TGTGCCAGTAGTATCCGACAGGGCTCTGGAAACACCATATATTTT
cdr3_aa: CASSIRQGSGNTIYF

d_call: TRBD1
v_call: TRBV28
j_call: TRBJ1-2
clone_size: once
cdr3_nt: TGTGCCAGCAGTTCCCAGACAGGGGACTATGGCTACACCTTC
cdr3_aa: CASSSQTGDYGYTF

d_call: .
v_call: TRBV12-3/TRBV12-4
j_call: TRBJ2-5
clone_size: .
cdr3_nt: TGTGCCAGCAGGCGGACAGTTCAAGAGACCCAGTACTTC
cdr3_aa: CASRRTVQETQYF

d_call: TRBD1
v_call: TRBV12-5
j_call: TRBJ1-1
clone_size: .
cdr3_nt: TGTGCTAGTGGACCAGGCCGACAGGGCTGGTTGGGGGCTGAAGCTTTCTTT
cdr3_aa: CASGPGRQGWLGAEAFF

d_call: TRBD1
v_call: TRBV19
j_call: TRBJ1-1
clone_size: .
cdr3_nt: TGTGCCAGTAGCCCCGACAGGGCACACATGAACACTGAAGCTTTCTTT
cdr3_aa: CASSPDRAHMNTEAFF

d_call: .
v_call: TRBV12-3/TRBV12-4
j_call: TRBJ2-5
clone_size: .
cdr3_nt: TGTGCCACACTCGGGGACCAAGAGACCCAGTACTTC
cdr3_aa: CATLGDQETQYF

d_call: .
v_call: TRBV3-1/TRBV3-2
j_call: TRBJ2-5
clone_size: .
cdr3_nt: TGTGCCAGCAGCCAAGATCAATGGATCGGGGAGACCCAGTACTTC
cdr3_aa: CASSQDQWIGETQYF

d_call: TRBD2
v_call: TRBV14
j_call: TRBJ2-7
clone_size: .
cdr3_nt: TGTGCCAGCAGCAAAGCTCTCTGGGAGGGCCTTCCCGAGCAGTACTTC
cdr3_aa: CASSKALWEGLPEQYF

d_call: .
v_call: TRBV19
j_call: TRBJ1-2
clone_size: few
cdr3_nt: TGTGCCAGTAGTCAGACAGCTTTAGCTAACTATGGCTACACCTTC
cdr3_aa: CASSQTALANYGYTF

d_call: .
v_call: TRBV29-1
j_call: TRBJ2-2
clone_size: .
cdr3_nt: TGCAGCGTTGAAGTAACAGCCAACACCGGGGAGCTGTTTTTT
cdr3_aa: CSVEVTANTGELFF

d_call: TRBD2
v_call: TRBV10-3
j_call: TRBJ2-3
clone_size: few
cdr3_nt: TGTGCCATCAGTGATGCGGGGGGGCGGAGAGATACGCAGTATTTT
cdr3_aa: CAISDAGGRRDTQYF

d_call: .
v_call: TRBV28
j_call: TRBJ2-3
clone_size: .
cdr3_nt: TGTGCCAGCAGTTTTTCCGGTAGCACAGATACGCAGTATTTT
cdr3_aa: CASSFSGSTDTQYF

d_call: .
v_call: TRBV5-6
j_call: TRBJ1-4
clone_size: .
cdr3_nt: TGTGCCAGCAGCTTGACGGGACACTTACGAATTGCTAATGAAAAACTGTTTTTT
cdr3_aa: CASSLTGHLRIANEKLFF

d_call: .
v_call: TRBV7-2
j_call: TRBJ2-3
clone_size: .
cdr3_nt: TGTGCCAGCAGCTTAGGAATGGCAACAGATACGCAGTATTTT
cdr3_aa: CASSLGMATDTQYF

d_call: TRBD1
v_call: TRBV6-5
j_call: TRBJ1-4
clone_size: once
cdr3_nt: TGTGCCAGCAGAGGACAGGGGTCTCGGGAAAAACTGTTTTTT
cdr3_aa: CASRGQGSREKLFF

d_call: TRBD2
v_call: TRBV10-3
j_call: TRBJ2-3
clone_size: .
cdr3_nt: TGTGCCATCAGTGTTGGGCTAGCGGGCAGCACAGATACGCAGTATTTT
cdr3_aa: CAISVGLAGSTDTQYF

d_call: .
v_call: TRBV18
j_call: TRBJ1-1
clone_size: .
cdr3_nt: TGTGCCAGCTCACCACTCACAGGAGTCTACACTGAAGCTTTCTTT
cdr3_aa: CASSPLTGVYTEAFF

d_call: TRBD2
v_call: TRBV4-2
j_call: TRBJ2-4
clone_size: once
cdr3_nt: TGTGCCAGCAGCCAGGAGACTAGCGGGAGTGCCAAAAACATTCAGTACTTC
cdr3_aa: CASSQETSGSAKNIQYF

d_call: TRBD1
v_call: TRBV15
j_call: TRBJ1-2
clone_size: .
cdr3_nt: TGTGCCACCAGCAGAGTTTATCCCCCGACAGGGACCATCGACTATGGCTACACCTTC
cdr3_aa: CATSRVYPPTGTIDYGYTF

d_call: TRBD1
v_call: TRBV15
j_call: TRBJ1-2
clone_size: .
cdr3_nt: TGTGCCACCAGCAGAGATCGAACGAGACAGGGATATGGCTACACCTTC
cdr3_aa: CATSRDRTRQGYGYTF

d_call: TRBD2
v_call: TRBV6-2/TRBV6-3
j_call: TRBJ2-5
clone_size: .
cdr3_nt: TGTGCCAGCAGTTACGGGGCTAGCGGGAGCCAAGAGACCCAGTACTTC
cdr3_aa: CASSYGASGSQETQYF

d_call: TRBD2
v_call: TRBV6-6
j_call: TRBJ2-2
clone_size: .
cdr3_nt: TGTGCCAGCAGCAGCCTACAGGGACTAGCGGGACAACATAACACCGGGGAGCTGTTTTTT
cdr3_aa: CASSSLQGLAGQHNTGELFF

d_call: .
v_call: TRBV5-1
j_call: TRBJ1-1
clone_size: .
cdr3_nt: TGCGCCAGCCGCGTTTCAATTGGCGGTGGGAACACTGAAGCTTTCTTT
cdr3_aa: CASRVSIGGGNTEAFF

d_call: TRBD1
v_call: TRBV19
j_call: TRBJ1-5
clone_size: few
cdr3_nt: TGTGCCAGTAGTCGGGACAGGGACAAACAGCCCCAGCATTTT
cdr3_aa: CASSRDRDKQPQHF

d_call: .
v_call: TRBV5-8
j_call: TRBJ1-2
clone_size: .
cdr3_nt: TGTGCCAGCAGCTTCTCAGATGCCCGGAGTGGCTACACCTTC
cdr3_aa: CASSFSDARSGYTF

d_call: .
v_call: TRBV10-3
j_call: TRBJ1-3
clone_size: few
cdr3_nt: TGTGCCAGTGCGGAATCTGGAAACACCATATATTTT
cdr3_aa: CASAESGNTIYF

d_call: .
v_call: TRBV2
j_call: TRBJ2-7
clone_size: .
cdr3_nt: TGTGCCAGCAGCGGAAAGTTGGGGGACACCTACGAGCAGTACTTC
cdr3_aa: CASSGKLGDTYEQYF

d_call: .
v_call: TRBV19
j_call: TRBJ1-2
clone_size: .
cdr3_nt: TGTGCCAGTAGTATCGGACAGCAAGCATCTAACTATGGCTACACCTTC
cdr3_aa: CASSIGQQASNYGYTF

d_call: TRBD1
v_call: TRBV9
j_call: TRBJ2-7
clone_size: .
cdr3_nt: TGTGCCAGCAGCCCACCCGGCGGGACAGGGGGAAAGAATGAGCAGTACTTC
cdr3_aa: CASSPPGGTGGKNEQYF

d_call: TRBD1
v_call: TRBV3-1/TRBV3-2
j_call: TRBJ1-3
clone_size: .
cdr3_nt: TGTGCCAGCAGCACTCGTCCGGACAGGGTCCCTGTCCTCATTGGAAACACCATATATTTT
cdr3_aa: CASSTRPDRVPVLIGNTIYF

d_call: TRBD2
v_call: TRBV10-3
j_call: TRBJ2-3
clone_size: .
cdr3_nt: TGTGCCATCTTGAAGCGGGACACAGATACGCAGTATTTT
cdr3_aa: CAILKRDTDTQYF

d_call: TRBD1
v_call: TRBV7-8
j_call: TRBJ2-5
clone_size: .
cdr3_nt: TGTGCCAGCAGCCGGGGACAGCAAGAGACCCAGTACTTC
cdr3_aa: CASSRGQQETQYF

d_call: .
v_call: TRBV6-5
j_call: TRBJ2-5
clone_size: .
cdr3_nt: TGTGCCAGCAGAACAGGGTCTTTGGAGACCCAGTACTTC
cdr3_aa: CASRTGSLETQYF

d_call: TRBD1
v_call: TRBV5-1
j_call: TRBJ1-4
clone_size: .
cdr3_nt: TGCGCCAGCAGCTGGACAGGGGCTAGGGAAAAACTGTTTTTT
cdr3_aa: CASSWTGAREKLFF

d_call: .
v_call: TRBV2
j_call: TRBJ1-1
clone_size: few
cdr3_nt: TGTGCCAGCAGTCCCTGGGGGGGCATGAACACTGAAGCTTTCTTT
cdr3_aa: CASSPWGGMNTEAFF

d_call: .
v_call: TRBV9
j_call: TRBJ1-5
clone_size: .
cdr3_nt: TGTGCCAGCAGCGCCTCTGAGAATCAGCCCCAGCATTTT
cdr3_aa: CASSASENQPQHF